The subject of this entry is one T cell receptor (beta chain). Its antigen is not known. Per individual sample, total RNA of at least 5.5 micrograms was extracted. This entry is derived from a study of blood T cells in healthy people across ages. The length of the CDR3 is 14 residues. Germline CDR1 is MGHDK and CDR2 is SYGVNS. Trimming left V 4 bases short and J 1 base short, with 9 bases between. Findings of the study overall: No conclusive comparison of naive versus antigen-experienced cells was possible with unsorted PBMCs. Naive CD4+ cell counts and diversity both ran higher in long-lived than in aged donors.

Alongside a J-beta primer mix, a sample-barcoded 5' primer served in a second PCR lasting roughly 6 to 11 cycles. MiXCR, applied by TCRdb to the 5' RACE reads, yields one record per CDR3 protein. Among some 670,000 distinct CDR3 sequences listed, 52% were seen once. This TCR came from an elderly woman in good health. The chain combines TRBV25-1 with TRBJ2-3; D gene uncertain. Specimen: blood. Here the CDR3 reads CASSGSQGTDTQYF. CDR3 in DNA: TGTGCCAGCAGTGGTTCCCAGGGCACAGATACGCAGTATTTT.